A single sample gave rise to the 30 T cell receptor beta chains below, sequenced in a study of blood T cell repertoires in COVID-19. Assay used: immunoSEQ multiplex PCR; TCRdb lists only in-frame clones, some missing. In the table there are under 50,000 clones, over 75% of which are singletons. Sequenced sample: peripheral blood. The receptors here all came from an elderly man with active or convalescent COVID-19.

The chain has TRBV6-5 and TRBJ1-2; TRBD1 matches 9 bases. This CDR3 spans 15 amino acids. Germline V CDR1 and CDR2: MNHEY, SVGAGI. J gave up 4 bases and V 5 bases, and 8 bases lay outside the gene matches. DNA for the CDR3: TGTGCCAGCAGTCCTAGGACAGGGGATTTCTATGGCTACACCTTC. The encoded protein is CASSPRTGDFYGYTF.

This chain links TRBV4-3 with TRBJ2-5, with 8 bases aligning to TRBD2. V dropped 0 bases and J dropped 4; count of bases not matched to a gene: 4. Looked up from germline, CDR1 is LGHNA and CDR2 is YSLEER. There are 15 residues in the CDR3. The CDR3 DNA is TGCGCCAGCAGCCAAGATTTCAGCGGGGGAGAGACCCAGTACTTC. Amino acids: CASSQDFSGGETQYF.

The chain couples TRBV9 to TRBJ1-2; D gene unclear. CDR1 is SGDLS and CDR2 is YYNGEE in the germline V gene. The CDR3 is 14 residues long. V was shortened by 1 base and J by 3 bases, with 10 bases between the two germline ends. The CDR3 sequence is CASSVTSIDYGYTF. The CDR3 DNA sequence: TGTGCCAGCAGCGTAACTTCTATAGACTATGGCTACACCTTC. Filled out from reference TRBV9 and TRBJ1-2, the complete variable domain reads DSGVTQTPKHLITATGQRVTLRCSPRSGDLSVYWYQQSLDQGLQFLIQYYNGEERAKGNILERFSAQQFPDLHSELNLSSLELGDSALYFCASSVTSIDYGYTFGSGTRLTVV.

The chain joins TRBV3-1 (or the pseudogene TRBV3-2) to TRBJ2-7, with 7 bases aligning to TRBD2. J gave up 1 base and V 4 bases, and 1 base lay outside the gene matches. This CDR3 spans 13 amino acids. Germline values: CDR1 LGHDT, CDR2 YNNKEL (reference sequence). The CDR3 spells CASSRGGSYEQYF. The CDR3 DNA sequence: TGTGCCAGCAGCCGCGGGGGATCCTACGAGCAGTACTTC.

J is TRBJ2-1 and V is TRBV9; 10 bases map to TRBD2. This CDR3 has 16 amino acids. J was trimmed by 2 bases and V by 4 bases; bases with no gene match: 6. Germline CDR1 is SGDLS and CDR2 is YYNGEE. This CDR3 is CASSPGLAGAYNEQFF. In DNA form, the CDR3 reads TGTGCCAGCAGCCCCGGTCTAGCGGGGGCCTACAATGAGCAGTTCTTC.

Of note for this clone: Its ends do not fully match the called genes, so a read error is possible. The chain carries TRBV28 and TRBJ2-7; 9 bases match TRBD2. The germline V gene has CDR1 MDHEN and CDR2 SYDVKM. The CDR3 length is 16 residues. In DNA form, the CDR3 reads TGTGCCCGCAGGCCCGGCGGGGGGGGACTAGACGGCGAGCAGTACTTC. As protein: CARRPGGGGLDGEQYF. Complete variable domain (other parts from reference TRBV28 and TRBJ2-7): DVKVTQSSRYLVKRTGEKVFLECVQDMDHENMFWYRQDPGLGLRLIYFSYDVKMKEKGDIPEGYSVSREKKERFSLILESASTNQTSMYLCARRPGGGGLDGEQYFGPGTRLTVT.

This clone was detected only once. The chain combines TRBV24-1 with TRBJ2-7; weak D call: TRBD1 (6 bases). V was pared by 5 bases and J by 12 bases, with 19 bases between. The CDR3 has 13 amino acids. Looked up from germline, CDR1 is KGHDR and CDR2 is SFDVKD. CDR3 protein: CATSGSPGEILYF. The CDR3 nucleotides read TGTGCCACCAGTGGATCACCAGGGGAGATTCTGTACTTC.

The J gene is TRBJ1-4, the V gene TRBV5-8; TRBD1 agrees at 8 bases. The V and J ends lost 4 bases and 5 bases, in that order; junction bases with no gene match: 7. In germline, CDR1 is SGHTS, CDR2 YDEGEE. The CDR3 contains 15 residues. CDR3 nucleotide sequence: TGTGCCAGCAGCGAACGACAGGGGATAAATGAAAAACTGTTTTTT. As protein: CASSERQGINEKLFF.

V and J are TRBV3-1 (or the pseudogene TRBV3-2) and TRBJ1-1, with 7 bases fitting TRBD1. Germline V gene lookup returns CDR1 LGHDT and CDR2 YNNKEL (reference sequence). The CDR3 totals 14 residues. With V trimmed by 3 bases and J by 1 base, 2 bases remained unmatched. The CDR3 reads CASSQGQPNTEAFF. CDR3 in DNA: TGTGCCAGCAGCCAGGGACAGCCGAACACTGAAGCTTTCTTT.

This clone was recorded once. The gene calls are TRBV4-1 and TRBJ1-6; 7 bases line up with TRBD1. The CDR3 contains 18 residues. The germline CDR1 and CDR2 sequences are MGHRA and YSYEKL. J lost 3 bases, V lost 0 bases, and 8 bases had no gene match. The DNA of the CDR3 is TGCGCCAGCAGCCAAGATCACGGGGGACAGCTCTATAATTCACCCCTCCACTTT. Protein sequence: CASSQDHGGQLYNSPLHF.

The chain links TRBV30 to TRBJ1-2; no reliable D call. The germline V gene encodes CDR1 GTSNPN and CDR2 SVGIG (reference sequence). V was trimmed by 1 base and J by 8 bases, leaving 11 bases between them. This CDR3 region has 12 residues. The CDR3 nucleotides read TGTGCCTGGAGTGATCAGGCTGGCGGCTACACCTTC. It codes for CAWSDQAGGYTF.

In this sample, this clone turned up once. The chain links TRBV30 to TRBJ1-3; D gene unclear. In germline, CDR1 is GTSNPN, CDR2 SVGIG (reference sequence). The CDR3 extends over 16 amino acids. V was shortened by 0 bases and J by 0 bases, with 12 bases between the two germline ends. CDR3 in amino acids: CAWSVGRHSSGNTIYF. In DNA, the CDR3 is TGTGCCTGGAGTGTAGGCAGGCATAGCTCTGGAAACACCATATATTTT. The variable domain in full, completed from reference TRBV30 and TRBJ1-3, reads SQTIHQWPATLVQPVGSPLSLECTVEGTSNPNLYWYRQAAGRGLQLLFYSVGIGQISSEVPQNLSASRPQDRQFILSSKKLLLSDSGFYLCAWSVGRHSSGNTIYFGEGSWLTVV.

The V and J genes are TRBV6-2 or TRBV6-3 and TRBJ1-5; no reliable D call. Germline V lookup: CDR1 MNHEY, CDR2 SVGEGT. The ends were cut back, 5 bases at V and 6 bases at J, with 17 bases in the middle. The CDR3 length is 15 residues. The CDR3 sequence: CASSNGIPGRQPQHF. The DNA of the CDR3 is TGTGCCAGCAGTAACGGGATTCCCGGGCGTCAGCCCCAGCATTTT.

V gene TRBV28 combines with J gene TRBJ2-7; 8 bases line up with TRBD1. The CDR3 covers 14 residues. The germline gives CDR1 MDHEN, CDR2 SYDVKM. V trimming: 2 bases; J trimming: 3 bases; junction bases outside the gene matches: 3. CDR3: CASSLRTGHYEQYF. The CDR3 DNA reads TGTGCCAGCAGTTTAAGGACAGGGCACTACGAGCAGTACTTC.

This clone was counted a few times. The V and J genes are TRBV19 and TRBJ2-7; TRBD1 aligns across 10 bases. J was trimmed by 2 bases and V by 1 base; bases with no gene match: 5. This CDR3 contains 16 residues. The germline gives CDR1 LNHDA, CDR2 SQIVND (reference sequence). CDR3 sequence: CASSIGGTGDTYEQYF. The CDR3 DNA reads TGTGCCAGTAGTATAGGTGGGACAGGGGACACCTACGAGCAGTACTTC.

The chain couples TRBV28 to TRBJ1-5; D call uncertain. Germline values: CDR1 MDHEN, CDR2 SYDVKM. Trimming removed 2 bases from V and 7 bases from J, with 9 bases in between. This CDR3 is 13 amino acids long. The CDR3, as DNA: TGTGCCAGCAGTTTAACGCGGAACCAGCCCCAGCATTTT. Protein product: CASSLTRNQPQHF. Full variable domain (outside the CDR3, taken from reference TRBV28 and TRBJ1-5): DVKVTQSSRYLVKRTGEKVFLECVQDMDHENMFWYRQDPGLGLRLIYFSYDVKMKEKGDIPEGYSVSREKKERFSLILESASTNQTSMYLCASSLTRNQPQHFGDGTRLSIL.

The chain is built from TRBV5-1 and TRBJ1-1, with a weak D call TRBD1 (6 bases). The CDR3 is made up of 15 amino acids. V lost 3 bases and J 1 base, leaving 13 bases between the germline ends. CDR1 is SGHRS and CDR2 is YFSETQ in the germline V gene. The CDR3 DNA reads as TGCGCCAGCAGCTCCCTCGGGACAACGAACACTGAAGCTTTCTTT. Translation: CASSSLGTTNTEAFF.

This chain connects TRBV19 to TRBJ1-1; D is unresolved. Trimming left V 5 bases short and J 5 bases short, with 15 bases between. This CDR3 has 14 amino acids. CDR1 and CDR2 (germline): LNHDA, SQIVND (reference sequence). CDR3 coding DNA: TGTGCCAGTAGTCCCCGGCGGGAGAGTACTGAAGCTTTCTTT. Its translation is CASSPRRESTEAFF.

CDR3 in amino acids: CATYGQGYGYTF. The CDR3 DNA reads TGTGCCACTTACGGGCAGGGCTATGGCTACACCTTC. This chain joins TRBV27 and TRBJ1-2, with D possibly TRBD1 on 5 matching bases. The CDR3 consists of 12 residues. CDR1 is MNHEY, CDR2 SMNVEV, per germline (reference sequence). Trimming removed 10 bases from V and 4 bases from J, with 13 bases in between.

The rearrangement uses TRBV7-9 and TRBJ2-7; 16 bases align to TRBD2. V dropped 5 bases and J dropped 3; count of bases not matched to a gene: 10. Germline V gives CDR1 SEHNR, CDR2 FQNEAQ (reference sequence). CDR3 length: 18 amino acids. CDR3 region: CASSGAGTSGRDDYEQYF. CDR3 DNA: TGTGCCAGCAGCGGGGCCGGGACTAGCGGGAGGGACGACTACGAGCAGTACTTC. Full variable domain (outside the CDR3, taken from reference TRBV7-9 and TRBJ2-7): DTGVSQNPRHKITKRGQNVTFRCDPISEHNRLYWYRQTLGQGPEFLTYFQNEAQLEKSRLLSDRFSAERPKGSFSTLEIQRTEQGDSAMYLCASSGAGTSGRDDYEQYFGPGTRLTVT.

This chain's CDR3 is CAIWTGNYGYTF. Written as DNA, the CDR3 is TGTGCCATCTGGACAGGGAACTATGGCTACACCTTC. V is TRBV2 and J is TRBJ1-2; TRBD1 aligns across 8 bases. The CDR3 runs 12 residues. Looked up from germline, CDR1 is SNHLY and CDR2 is FYNNEI. V lost 10 bases and J lost 2; bases outside the gene matches: 3. The complete variable domain, with remaining parts taken from reference TRBV2 and TRBJ1-2, reads EPEVTQTPSHQVTQMGQEVILRCVPISNHLYFYWYRQILGQKVEFLVSFYNNEISEKSEIFDDQFSVERPDGSNFTLKIRSTKLEDSAMYFCAIWTGNYGYTFGSGTRLTVV.

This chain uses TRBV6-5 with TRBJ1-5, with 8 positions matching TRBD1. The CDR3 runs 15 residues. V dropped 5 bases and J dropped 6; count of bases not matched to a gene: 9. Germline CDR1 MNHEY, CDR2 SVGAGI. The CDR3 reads CASSPGQGAFQPQHF. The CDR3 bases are TGTGCCAGCAGTCCCGGACAGGGTGCCTTTCAGCCCCAGCATTTT.

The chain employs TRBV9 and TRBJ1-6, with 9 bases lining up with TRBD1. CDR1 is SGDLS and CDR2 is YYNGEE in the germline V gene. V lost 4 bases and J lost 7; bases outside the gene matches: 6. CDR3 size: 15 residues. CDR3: CASSPGQGKNSPLHF. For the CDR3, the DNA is TGTGCCAGCAGCCCAGGACAGGGGAAGAATTCACCCCTCCACTTT. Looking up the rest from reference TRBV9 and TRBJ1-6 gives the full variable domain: DSGVTQTPKHLITATGQRVTLRCSPRSGDLSVYWYQQSLDQGLQFLIQYYNGEERAKGNILERFSAQQFPDLHSELNLSSLELGDSALYFCASSPGQGKNSPLHFGNGTRLTVT.

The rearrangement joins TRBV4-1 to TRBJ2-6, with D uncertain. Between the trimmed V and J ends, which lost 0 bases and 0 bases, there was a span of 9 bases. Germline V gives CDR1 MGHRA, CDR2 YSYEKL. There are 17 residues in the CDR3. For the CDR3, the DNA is TGCGCCAGCAGCCAAGATACAGCCACCTCTGGGGCCAACGTCCTGACTTTC. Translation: CASSQDTATSGANVLTF.

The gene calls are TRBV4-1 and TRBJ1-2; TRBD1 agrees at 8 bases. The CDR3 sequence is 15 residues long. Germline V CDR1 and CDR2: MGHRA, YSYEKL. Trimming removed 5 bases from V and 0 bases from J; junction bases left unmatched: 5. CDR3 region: CASSWGQATNYGYTF. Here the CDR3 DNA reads TGCGCCAGCAGCTGGGGACAGGCGACTAACTATGGCTACACCTTC.

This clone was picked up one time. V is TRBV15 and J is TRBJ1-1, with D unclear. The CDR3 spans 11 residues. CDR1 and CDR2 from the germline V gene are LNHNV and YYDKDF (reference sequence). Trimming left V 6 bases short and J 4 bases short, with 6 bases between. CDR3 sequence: CATREATEAFF. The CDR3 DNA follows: TGTGCCACCAGAGAGGCCACTGAAGCTTTCTTT.

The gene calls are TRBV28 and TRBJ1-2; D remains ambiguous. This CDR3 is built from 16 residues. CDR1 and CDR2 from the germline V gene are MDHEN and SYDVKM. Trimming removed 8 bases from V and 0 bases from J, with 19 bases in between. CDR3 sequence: CASARLTPDANYGYTF. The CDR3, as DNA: TGTGCCAGCGCCAGATTGACACCCGATGCTAACTATGGCTACACCTTC.

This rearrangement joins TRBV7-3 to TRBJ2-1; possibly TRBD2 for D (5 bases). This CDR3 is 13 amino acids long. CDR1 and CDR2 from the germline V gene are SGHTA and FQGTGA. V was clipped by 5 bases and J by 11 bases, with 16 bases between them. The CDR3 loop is CASSPEGSEKQFF. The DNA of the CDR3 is TGTGCCAGCAGCCCCGAGGGATCGGAGAAGCAGTTCTTC. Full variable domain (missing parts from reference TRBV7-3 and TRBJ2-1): GAGVSQTPSNKVTEKGKYVELRCDPISGHTALYWYRQSLGQGPEFLIYFQGTGAADDSGLPNDRFFAVRPEGSVSTLKIQRTERGDSAVYLCASSPEGSEKQFFGPGTRLTVL.

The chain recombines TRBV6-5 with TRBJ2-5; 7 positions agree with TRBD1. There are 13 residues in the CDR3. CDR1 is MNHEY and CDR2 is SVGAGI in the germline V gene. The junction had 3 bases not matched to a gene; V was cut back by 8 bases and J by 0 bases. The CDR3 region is CASSGQDQETQYF. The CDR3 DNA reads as TGTGCCAGCTCTGGACAGGACCAAGAGACCCAGTACTTC.

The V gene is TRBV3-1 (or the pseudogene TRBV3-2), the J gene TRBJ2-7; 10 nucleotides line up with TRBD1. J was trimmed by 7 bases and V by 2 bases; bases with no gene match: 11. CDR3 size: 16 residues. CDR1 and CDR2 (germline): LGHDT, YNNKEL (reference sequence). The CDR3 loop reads CASSQMAGTGADEQYF. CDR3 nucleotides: TGTGCCAGCAGCCAAATGGCCGGGACAGGGGCGGATGAGCAGTACTTC.